Listed here are 21 T cell receptor beta chains from one sample, sequenced in a study of lymphopenia after photon versus proton radiotherapy. TCRdb's table, derived via immunoSEQ multiplex PCR, lists solely in-frame clones and lacks some. The data show some 170,000 clones, 70% to 90% seen once. The material was peripheral blood, obtained from a patient treated with photon-based radiotherapy. These receptors came from a man in his forties or fifties with gastric cancer.

The gene calls are TRBV27 and TRBJ1-5; TRBD1 agrees at 8 bases. This CDR3 is built from 15 residues. Per germline, CDR1 MNHEY and CDR2 SMNVEV (reference sequence). The J segment lost 4 bases and the V segment lost 4 bases, leaving 6 bases of the junction unmatched. As DNA, the CDR3 is TGTGCCAGCAGTTCAGACAGGGGAGGGAATCAGCCCCAGCATTTT. This sequence encodes CASSSDRGGNQPQHF.

This clone was seen only a few times. CDR3 region: CASSSYYEQYF. DNA for the CDR3: TGTGCCAGCAGCTCGTACTACGAGCAGTACTTC. The chain combines TRBV7-2 with TRBJ2-7, with D hard to call. The CDR3 is 11 residues long. Germline lookup yields CDR1 SGHTA and CDR2 FQGNSA. With 4 bases removed from V and 3 bases from J, the gap between germline ends came to 4 bases.

This chain joins TRBV7-2 and TRBJ2-7; TRBD2 matches at 12 bases. The CDR3 contains 22 residues. V lost 0 bases to trimming and J lost 2 bases; unmatched junction nucleotides: 20. Germline CDR1 and CDR2: SGHTA and FQGNSA. CDR3 DNA sequence: TGTGCCAGCAGCTTAGCTAGTCTGCCCCGTAGACTAGCGGGAGAAGTCACCTACGAGCAGTACTTC. Amino acid sequence: CASSLASLPRRLAGEVTYEQYF. The entire variable domain, with the rest obtained from reference TRBV7-2 and TRBJ2-7, is as follows: GAGVSQSPSNKVTEKGKDVELRCDPISGHTALYWYRQSLGQGLEFLIYFQGNSAPDKSGLPSDRFSAERTGGSVSTLTIQRTQQEDSAVYLCASSLASLPRRLAGEVTYEQYFGPGTRLTVT.

The rearrangement links TRBV7-6 to TRBJ2-7, with D tentatively TRBD2 (6 bases). V lost 5 bases and J 2 bases, leaving 13 bases between the germline ends. The CDR3 extends over 14 amino acids. The germline V gene encodes CDR1 SGHVS and CDR2 FNYEAQ. CDR3 DNA: TGTGCCAGCAGCCCTATAGCGGAGACCTACGAGCAGTACTTC. Protein product: CASSPIAETYEQYF.

The genes are TRBV9 and TRBJ2-2; 14 nucleotides agree with TRBD2. After removal of 4 bases from V and 3 bases from J, the junction contained 8 bases not matched to a gene. The CDR3 consists of 18 residues. Germline CDR1 SGDLS, CDR2 YYNGEE. CDR3 nucleotide sequence: TGTGCCAGCAGCCCATCGGGACTAGCGGGAGTTTACACCGGGGAGCTGTTTTTT. This encodes CASSPSGLAGVYTGELFF.

The chain combines TRBV4-1 with TRBJ1-2; D possibly corresponds to TRBD1 (5 bases). The ends were cut back, 4 bases at V and 2 bases at J, with 11 bases in the middle. The CDR3 is 14 amino acids. Looked up from germline, CDR1 is MGHRA and CDR2 is YSYEKL. CDR3 sequence (DNA): TGCGCCAGCAGCCCTGGGACGCGGAACTATGGCTACACCTTC. This translates into CASSPGTRNYGYTF.

This clone was counted a few times. The J gene is TRBJ2-7, the V gene TRBV30; D remains unclear. The CDR3 totals 14 residues. CDR1 and CDR2 (germline): GTSNPN, SVGIG (reference sequence). Trimming took 0 bases from V and 9 from J, leaving 18 bases between them. The CDR3 nucleotides are TGTGCCTGGAGTGTTGGACGGTTTGGTCTTGGGCAGTACTTC. Its protein product is CAWSVGRFGLGQYF.

V usage is TRBV15 and J usage is TRBJ2-1, with D possibly TRBD2 on 5 matching bases. The CDR3 is 17 residues long. Looked up from germline, CDR1 is LNHNV and CDR2 is YYDKDF (reference sequence). Trimming removed 0 bases at V and 6 bases at J, with 18 bases between. The CDR3, as DNA: TGTGCCACCAGCAGAGATCTCGACTGGCGGGCGGGCAATGAGCAGTTCTTC. Amino acids: CATSRDLDWRAGNEQFF.

The gene calls are TRBV19 and TRBJ1-4; D is unresolved. Germline V gene data show CDR1 as LNHDA and CDR2 as SQIVND (reference sequence). V was pared by 6 bases and J by 2 bases, with 7 bases between. There are 13 residues in the CDR3. CDR3 coding DNA: TGTGCCAGTAGCGCGATCACTAATGAAAAACTGTTTTTT. It translates to CASSAITNEKLFF.

This chain joins TRBV4-3 and TRBJ2-7, with D perhaps matching TRBD1 (6 bases). This CDR3 region has 15 residues. Germline CDR1 LGHNA, CDR2 YSLEER. Trimming removed 4 bases from V and 0 bases from J, with 13 bases in between. The CDR3 DNA follows: TGCGCCAGCAGCCGGGGAGAGGACAGCTCCTACGAGCAGTACTTC. Translated: CASSRGEDSSYEQYF.

This chain uses TRBV6-5 with TRBJ1-2; D is ambiguous. CDR1 and CDR2 (germline): MNHEY, SVGAGI. Trimming removed 6 bases at V and 2 bases at J, with 7 bases between. The CDR3 loop spans 12 amino acids. The CDR3 nucleotides are TGTGCCAGCAGGAAAGGCAACTATGGCTACACCTTC. Protein sequence: CASRKGNYGYTF.

The chain uses TRBV5-6 and TRBJ1-2; 10 bases fit TRBD1. The length of the CDR3 is 15 residues. Germline CDR1 and CDR2: SGHDT and YYEEEE. The V and J ends lost 6 bases and 7 bases, in that order; junction bases with no gene match: 12. As DNA, the CDR3 is TGTGCCAGCACCCCCACCGACAGGGGGCTTGGTGGCTACACCTTC. It is translated as CASTPTDRGLGGYTF.

The chain couples TRBV27 to TRBJ1-2; weak D call: TRBD1 (5 bases). This CDR3 contains 14 residues. Per germline, CDR1 MNHEY and CDR2 SMNVEV (reference sequence). The germline V and J ends were trimmed by 5 bases and 0 bases, with 10 bases remaining between them. The CDR3 region has the DNA TGTGCCAGCAGTAGACAGCAAACTAACTATGGCTACACCTTC. Its protein is CASSRQQTNYGYTF.

The chain is built from TRBV5-4 and TRBJ2-5; 12 bases agree with TRBD1. Germline V gene data show CDR1 as SGHNT and CDR2 as YYREEE (reference sequence). The CDR3 length is 16 residues. V lost 1 base and J lost 7; bases outside the gene matches: 8. The CDR3: CASSLSDGGQGATQYF. CDR3 in DNA: TGTGCCAGCAGCTTGTCTGATGGGGGACAGGGGGCGACCCAGTACTTC.

The genes are TRBV6-5 and TRBJ1-3; no reliable D call. From germline, CDR1 is MNHEY and CDR2 SVGAGI. CDR3 length equals 13 residues. The V end was cut by 5 bases, the J end by 0 bases, with 5 bases between. The CDR3 sequence is CASSAPSGNTIYF. CDR3 nucleotides: TGTGCCAGCAGTGCCCCCTCTGGAAACACCATATATTTT.

This chain connects TRBV2 to TRBJ1-3; D is unresolved. CDR1 is SNHLY and CDR2 is FYNNEI in the germline V gene. Trimming took off 1 base at V and 2 bases at J, with 6 bases between the two ends. The CDR3 has 14 amino acids. CDR3 sequence (DNA): TGTGCCAGCAGTGAAGGGGGTACTGGAAACACCATATATTTT. Translated: CASSEGGTGNTIYF.

V usage is TRBV2 and J usage is TRBJ2-7, with D maybe TRBD1 (5 bases). Trimming stripped 1 base from V and 1 base from J, with 14 bases between. The CDR3 is 16 residues long. Per the germline V gene, CDR1 is SNHLY and CDR2 is FYNNEI. CDR3 region: CASSEVQGKVSYEQYF. CDR3 sequence (DNA): TGTGCCAGCAGTGAAGTGCAGGGAAAAGTTTCCTACGAGCAGTACTTC. The full variable domain, its missing parts supplied by reference TRBV2 and TRBJ2-7, is EPEVTQTPSHQVTQMGQEVILRCVPISNHLYFYWYRQILGQKVEFLVSFYNNEISEKSEIFDDQFSVERPDGSNFTLKIRSTKLEDSAMYFCASSEVQGKVSYEQYFGPGTRLTVT.

V gene TRBV2 combines with J gene TRBJ1-1; a possible D gene is TRBD1 (5 bases). This CDR3 is built from 15 residues. V lost 5 bases and J 1 base, leaving 14 bases between the germline ends. The germline gives CDR1 SNHLY, CDR2 FYNNEI. CDR3 nucleotides: TGTGCCAGCAGTCTCAGGGCCGGGGCGAACACTGAAGCTTTCTTT. This codes for CASSLRAGANTEAFF.

The chain uses TRBV30 and TRBJ2-1; D uncertain. Germline lookup yields CDR1 GTSNPN and CDR2 SVGIG (reference sequence). The CDR3 loop spans 13 amino acids. V lost 5 bases to trimming and J lost 3 bases, with 11 bases between them. The CDR3 sequence is CAWGSSVYNEQFF. The CDR3 nucleotides are TGTGCCTGGGGCTCATCCGTCTACAATGAGCAGTTCTTC. Full variable domain (outside the CDR3, taken from reference TRBV30 and TRBJ2-1): SQTIHQWPATLVQPVGSPLSLECTVEGTSNPNLYWYRQAAGRGLQLLFYSVGIGQISSEVPQNLSASRPQDRQFILSSKKLLLSDSGFYLCAWGSSVYNEQFFGPGTRLTVL.

The table lists this clone with a count of one. V and J are TRBV29-1 and TRBJ2-1, with 7 bases aligning to TRBD2. Per the germline V gene, CDR1 is SQVTM and CDR2 is ANQGSEA. Trimming cost V 4 bases and J 2 bases; bases outside gene matches: 2. The CDR3 sequence is 13 residues long. DNA of the CDR3: TGCAGCGTTGGCGCGGGAGCCTACAATGAGCAGTTCTTC. Its protein is CSVGAGAYNEQFF.

This clone was recorded once. The chain joins TRBV15 to TRBJ1-4; D not resolved. The germline V gene encodes CDR1 LNHNV and CDR2 YYDKDF (reference sequence). This CDR3 contains 14 residues. Trimming shortened V by 6 bases and J by 7 bases, and 15 bases separated the two germline ends. The CDR3 DNA sequence: TGTGCCACCAGGCCCGTGGGTTTGGGTGAAAAACTGTTTTTT. Amino acid sequence: CATRPVGLGEKLFF.